This T cell receptor beta chain was recovered during a study of cytomegalovirus exposure and HLA in healthy donors. The wider study: It was reported in a later analysis that the same platform had been used for the 120 or so validation repertoires as for the approximately 700 first-cohort repertoires. The study, taken as a whole, reports: Reportedly, cytomegalovirus status was diagnosed with high sensitivity and specificity. A few chains linked to CMV were shown in vitro to be specific for CMV antigens.

Donors came from a validation cohort of over a hundred subjects, distinct from the first 666-subject cohort. On this clone itself: Its target is unknown.

Clones were read by immunoSEQ multiplex PCR, and TCRdb kept only the in-frame ones, dropping some. The sample has more than 95,000 clones; roughly 83% are singletons. This CDR3 comprises 14 residues. CDR1 MGHDK and CDR2 SYGVNS come from the germline V gene. After removal of 8 bases from V and 0 bases from J, the junction contained 3 bases not matched to a gene. This sequence joins TRBV25-1 and TRBJ1-4; the match to TRBD1 covers 7 bases. The clonotype was recovered from a man younger than 30 in good health and CMV-seronegative. Source material: PBMCs. In DNA form, the CDR3 reads TGTGCCAGCCACGGGACAGCAACTAATGAAAAACTGTTTTTT. Encoded protein: CASHGTATNEKLFF.